One TCR beta chain is described in this entry. Antigen: not known. The record originates from a study of cytomegalovirus exposure and HLA in healthy donors. Across the study: About 80 million unique TCR sequences came from HLA-typed donors in an early release.

PCR employed 60 Vbeta and 13 Jbeta primers. Original methodology: Later, an analysis found about 80 million unique TCR beta chains, and approximately 10 million of these were shared. Some clones are missing from TCRdb's copy, which holds only in-frame ones; the method was immunoSEQ multiplex PCR. That table gives V, J and clone size, and the DNA gave D and trimming. The sample consists of 150,000 to 200,000 clones, around 62% of them appearing once. Study-wide results and caveats: Highly shared sequence variants in one cluster were likely a sequencing artifact. Reportedly, a later analysis found an Asian-associated ancestry cluster had fewer N-insertions than the roughly 700-donor mean.

The length of the CDR3 is 12 residues. V was pared by 4 bases and J by 8 bases, with 14 bases between. CDR1 and CDR2 from the germline V gene are GTSNPN and SVGIG (reference sequence). J is TRBJ1-1 and V is TRBV30; D perhaps matches TRBD1 (5 bases). This receptor was taken from a man aged 40-49 years in good health and CMV-seronegative. The sequencing sample was made of PBMCs. The CDR3 coding sequence is TGTGCCTGGACATTAAGAGCAGGGGAAGCTTTCTTT. Its protein product is CAWTLRAGEAFF.